This is a list of T cell receptor beta chains from one sample in a study of blood T cell repertoires in COVID-19. Assay used: immunoSEQ multiplex PCR; TCRdb lists only in-frame clones, some missing. The top ten hold 7% to 9% of the sample, which has about 150,000 clones, around 79% seen once. The sample taken for sequencing was peripheral blood. The receptors originated from a man aged 45-65 years with active or convalescent COVID-19. CDR3s include the opening cysteine and the closing phenylalanine or tryptophan. A D gene is named only where the DNA matches it firmly. Only part of the rows carry a size: once, few, many, or a class if the clone is expanded.

clone size,V gene,D gene,J gene,CDR3 DNA,CDR3 protein
few,TRBV5-1,-,TRBJ1-1,TGCGCCAGTGGACCCGCGGGGGACACTGAAGCTTTCTTT,CASGPAGDTEAFF
-,TRBV7-2,TRBD1,TRBJ2-1,TGTGCCAGCAGCCGGGACAGGGGGCCCTACAATGAGCAGTTCTTC,CASSRDRGPYNEQFF
-,TRBV10-3,-,TRBJ1-1,TGTGCCATCAGACCGGGGGTTAACACTGAAGCTTTCTTT,CAIRPGVNTEAFF
-,TRBV28,TRBD1,TRBJ2-3,TGTGCCAGCTTCGAGGGGGGGACAGGGACAGATACGCAGTATTTT,CASFEGGTGTDTQYF
-,TRBV27,TRBD1,TRBJ1-1,TGTGCCAGCCTGCCAGCCAGGGGGCGGACTGAAGCTTTCTTT,CASLPARGRTEAFF
-,TRBV7-9,-,TRBJ2-4,TGTGCCAGCAGCTCCACAGGAGGGCTAGCCAAAAACATTCAGTACTTC,CASSSTGGLAKNIQYF
-,TRBV7-2,-,TRBJ1-1,TGTGCCAGCAGCCCACAGGGGAACACTGAAGCTTTCTTT,CASSPQGNTEAFF
-,TRBV6-2/TRBV6-3,TRBD2,TRBJ2-7,TGTGCCAGCAGTAACCCCGGCGGGAGAAGCTACGAGCAGTACTTC,CASSNPGGRSYEQYF
few,TRBV7-9,TRBD1,TRBJ2-7,TGTGCCAGCAGCTTTGCAGGGGGAGCCTACGAGCAGTACTTC,CASSFAGGAYEQYF
-,TRBV5-1,TRBD1,TRBJ1-2,TGCGCCAGCAGCTTAACACAGGGGTTTTATGGCTACACCTTC,CASSLTQGFYGYTF
-,TRBV5-1,TRBD2,TRBJ2-2,TGCGCCAGCAGAGGGGTAGCGGGAGATCCCGGGGAGCTGTTTTTT,CASRGVAGDPGELFF
few,TRBV15,TRBD2,TRBJ2-7,TGTGCCACCAGCAGAGAGAGGACGGGAGGGCCCCACGAGCAGTACTTC,CATSRERTGGPHEQYF
-,TRBV24-1,-,TRBJ1-2,TGTGCCACCAGTGATCTGGGACTCAGCGGCGGCTACACCTTC,CATSDLGLSGGYTF
-,TRBV15,TRBD1,TRBJ1-2,TGTGCCACCAGCAGAGATTATGAGCAGGGGGCGGTTGACTATGGCTACACCTTC,CATSRDYEQGAVDYGYTF
-,TRBV7-8,TRBD1,TRBJ2-5,TGTGCCAGCAGTTATTTTGGGACAGGGGGCAGTGAGACCCAGTACTTC,CASSYFGTGGSETQYF
-,TRBV10-1,-,TRBJ2-7,TGCGCCAGCAGATTTGGGACTCCCGCCTACGAGCAGTACTTC,CASRFGTPAYEQYF
-,TRBV9,-,TRBJ2-1,TGTGCCAGCAGCGTAGGAGCAGGGATCTACAATGAGCAGTTCTTC,CASSVGAGIYNEQFF
-,TRBV25-1,TRBD2,TRBJ2-7,TGTGCCAGCAGTGAATATAATCCGACTAGCGGGAGCTCCTACGAGCAGTACTTC,CASSEYNPTSGSSYEQYF
-,TRBV18,TRBD1,TRBJ1-4,TGTGCCAGCTCCCCGACAGGGATGGGTGAAAAACTGTTTTTT,CASSPTGMGEKLFF
-,TRBV7-8,-,TRBJ1-2,TGTGCCAGCAGCTTAGCGGGGGCCGACTATGGCTACACCTTC,CASSLAGADYGYTF
-,TRBV6-6,TRBD1,TRBJ2-1,TGTGCCAGCAGTCGGACAGGGGTTGAGCAGTTCTTC,CASSRTGVEQFF
once,TRBV7-3,TRBD1,TRBJ2-5,TGTGCCAGCAGCTTGATAGACAGGGGACAAGAGACCCAGTACTTC,CASSLIDRGQETQYF
-,TRBV19,-,TRBJ1-5,TGTGCCAGTACCGACCCAGGCCGGGGGGCCCAGCCCCAGCATTTT,CASTDPGRGAQPQHF
-,TRBV12-5,-,TRBJ1-1,TGTGCTAGTGGTTTAGCGGGGAACGCTGAAGCTTTCTTT,CASGLAGNAEAFF
-,TRBV7-6,TRBD1,TRBJ1-1,TGTGCCAGCAGCCTGCGGCTCCTGGTTCCGGGACAGATGAACACTGAAGCTTTCTTT,CASSLRLLVPGQMNTEAFF
-,TRBV10-3,-,TRBJ2-5,TGTGCCATCAGTGAGGGCTATAACGGGGAGACCCAGTACTTC,CAISEGYNGETQYF
-,TRBV2,TRBD1,TRBJ1-2,TGTGCCAGCAGGGAGACAGGGGGCGCTGGCTACACCTTC,CASRETGGAGYTF
-,TRBV7-3,-,TRBJ2-2,TGTGCCAGCAGCTTAACAAGAGGCGTTTCCACCGGGGAGCTGTTTTTT,CASSLTRGVSTGELFF
-,TRBV7-3,-,TRBJ2-3,TGTGCCAGCAGCTTAACTAGCGGTGAAACAGATACGCAGTATTTT,CASSLTSGETDTQYF
-,TRBV10-1,TRBD2,TRBJ2-7,TGCGCCAGCAGTGAACTAGCGGGAGGCGAGCAGTACTTC,CASSELAGGEQYF
many,TRBV5-1,TRBD1,TRBJ2-7,TGCGCCAGCAGACGTGACAGGGAACCCTCCTACGAGCAGTACTTC,CASRRDREPSYEQYF
-,TRBV3-1/TRBV3-2,-,TRBJ1-2,TGTGCCAGCAGCCAAGATTTGGCTGTAGGCCGGGATGGCTACACCTTC,CASSQDLAVGRDGYTF
-,TRBV21-1,-,TRBJ1-5,TGTGCCAGCAGTTACAGGGGTTGCAATCAGCCCCAGCATTTT,CASSYRGCNQPQHF
-,TRBV27,TRBD2,TRBJ2-1,TGTGCCAGCAGTTCCCCAGCGGGGGGGGGAGACAATGAGCAGTTCTTC,CASSSPAGGGDNEQFF